The clone carrying this TCR beta chain came up once. Treatment meaning: about 20 received Ad26.COV2.S at low or high dose, single or two shots; about 5 received placebo; per-sample allocation not given. Specimens were obtained on day 63 following the first vaccine or placebo injection. An Ad26 vector expressing Wuhan-strain SARS-CoV-2 spike served as the vaccine. This CDR3 is built from 15 residues. Trimming pared 5 bases from V and 2 bases from J, leaving 15 bases between. CDR1 is MGHDK, CDR2 SYGVNS, per germline. Here immunoSEQ multiplex PCR was the method, and the copy in TCRdb shows in-frame clones only, minus some. This table has fewer than 900,000 clones, roughly nine tenths appearing once. The data are from a study of Ad26.COV2.S vaccination and SARS-CoV-2 variants. Study-wide background: Donor was assigned to the Ad26.COV2.S arm of trial COV1001. In the study, Ad26.COV2.S was injected intramuscularly once, or twice 56 days apart.

The receptor was derived from a person between 18 and 59 years old who received the Ad26.COV2.S COVID-19 vaccine or a placebo. The chain combines TRBV25-1 with TRBJ1-2; D possibly corresponds to TRBD1 (6 bases). This sample comprised peripheral blood, obtained in a trial of Ad26.COV2.S vaccine versus placebo. The CDR3 region is CASSLPGAGNYGYTF. In DNA, the CDR3 is TGTGCCAGCAGTCTGCCGGGGGCTGGGAACTATGGCTACACCTTC.